This T cell receptor beta chain came from a study of blood T cell repertoires in COVID-19. About the study: Samples taken during acute and convalescent COVID-19 were collected in the United States, Italy and Spain. In each case, the material was cDNA or gDNA derived from T cells, B-cell-depleted T cells, or PBMCs.

In the original processing: The authors estimated nucleated cell counts from reference gene primer amplification. The data were produced by immunoSEQ multiplex PCR, yet TCRdb's version contains in-frame clones alone and is incomplete. V and J calls and clone size follow that table, whereas D and trimming were derived from the DNA. The sample contains some 370,000 clones, around 90% of which appear only once. Unmatched junction bases numbered 5, after V lost 6 bases and J lost 7 bases. The CDR3 has 14 residues. CDR1 is MNHEY and CDR2 is SVGAGI in the germline V gene. The origin of this receptor is a man between 40 and 49 years old with acute or convalescent COVID-19. The sequenced material came from peripheral blood. The genes are TRBV6-5 and TRBJ1-6; 8 positions match TRBD1. The CDR3 DNA reads TGTGCCAGCAGAAGGACAGGGAGAAATTCACCCCTCCACTTT. Translating gives CASRRTGRNSPLHF.